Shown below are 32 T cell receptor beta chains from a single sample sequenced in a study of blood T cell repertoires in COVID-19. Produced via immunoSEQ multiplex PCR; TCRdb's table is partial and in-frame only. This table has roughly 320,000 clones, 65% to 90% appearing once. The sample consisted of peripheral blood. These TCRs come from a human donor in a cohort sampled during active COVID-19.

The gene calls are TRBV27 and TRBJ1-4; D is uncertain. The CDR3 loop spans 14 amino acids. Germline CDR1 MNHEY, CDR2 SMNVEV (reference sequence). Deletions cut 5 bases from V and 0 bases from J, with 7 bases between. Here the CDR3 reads CASSPPATNEKLFF. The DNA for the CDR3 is TGTGCCAGCAGTCCTCCGGCAACTAATGAAAAACTGTTTTTT.

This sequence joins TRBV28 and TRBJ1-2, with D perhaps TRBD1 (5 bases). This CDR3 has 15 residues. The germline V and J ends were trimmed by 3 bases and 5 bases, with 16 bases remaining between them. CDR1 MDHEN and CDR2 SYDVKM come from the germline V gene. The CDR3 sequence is CASSFSGGGRYGYTF. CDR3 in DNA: TGTGCCAGCAGTTTTAGTGGGGGGGGTCGGTATGGCTACACCTTC.

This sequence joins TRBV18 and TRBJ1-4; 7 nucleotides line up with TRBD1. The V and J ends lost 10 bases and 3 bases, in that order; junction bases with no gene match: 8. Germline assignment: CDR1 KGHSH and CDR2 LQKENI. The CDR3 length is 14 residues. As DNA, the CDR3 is TGTGCCACCCACGGGACAGCGGCTAATGAAAAACTGTTTTTT. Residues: CATHGTAANEKLFF.

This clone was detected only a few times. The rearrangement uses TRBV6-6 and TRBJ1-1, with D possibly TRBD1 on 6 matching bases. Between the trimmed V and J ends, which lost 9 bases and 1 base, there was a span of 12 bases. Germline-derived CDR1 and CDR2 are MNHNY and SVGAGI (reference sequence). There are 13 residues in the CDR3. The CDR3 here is CASTGKANTEAFF. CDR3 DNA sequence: TGTGCCAGTACAGGGAAGGCGAACACTGAAGCTTTCTTT.

DNA of the CDR3: TGTGCCAGCAGTGGTGGACAGGGGGCGGGCACTGAAGCTTTCTTT. Translated: CASSGGQGAGTEAFF. This sequence joins TRBV2 and TRBJ1-1; 11 positions match TRBD1. The V gene end was trimmed by 4 bases and the J gene end by 4 bases; junction bases not matched to a gene: 5. Per germline, CDR1 SNHLY and CDR2 FYNNEI. There are 15 residues in the CDR3.

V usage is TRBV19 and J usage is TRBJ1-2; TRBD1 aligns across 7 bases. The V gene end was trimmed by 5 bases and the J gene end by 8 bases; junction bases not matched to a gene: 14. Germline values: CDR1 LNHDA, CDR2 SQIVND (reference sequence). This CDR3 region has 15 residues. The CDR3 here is CASSFRDRRQGGYTF. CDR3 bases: TGTGCCAGTAGTTTTAGGGACAGAAGGCAGGGCGGCTACACCTTC. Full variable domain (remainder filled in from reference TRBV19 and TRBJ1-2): DGGITQSPKYLFRKEGQNVTLSCEQNLNHDAMYWYRQDPGQGLRLIYYSQIVNDFQKGDIAEGYSVSREKKESFPLTVTSAQKNPTAFYLCASSFRDRRQGGYTFGSGTRLTVV.

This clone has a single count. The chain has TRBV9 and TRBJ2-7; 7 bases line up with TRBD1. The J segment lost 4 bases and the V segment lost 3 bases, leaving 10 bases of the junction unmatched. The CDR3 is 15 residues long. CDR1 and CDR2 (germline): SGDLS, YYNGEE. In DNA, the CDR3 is TGTGCCAGCAGCGATCGACAGGGTAGGGGTTACGAGCAGTACTTC. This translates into CASSDRQGRGYEQYF.

CDR3 sequence: CASSTSPGTGIEQFF. In nucleotides, the CDR3 is TGTGCCAGCAGTACTAGTCCCGGGACAGGGATTGAGCAGTTCTTC. The rearrangement uses TRBV2 and TRBJ2-1; TRBD1 agrees at 9 bases. CDR3 length: 15 residues. Trimming took 5 bases from V and 9 from J; bases not matched to a gene: 11. Germline CDR1 SNHLY, CDR2 FYNNEI.

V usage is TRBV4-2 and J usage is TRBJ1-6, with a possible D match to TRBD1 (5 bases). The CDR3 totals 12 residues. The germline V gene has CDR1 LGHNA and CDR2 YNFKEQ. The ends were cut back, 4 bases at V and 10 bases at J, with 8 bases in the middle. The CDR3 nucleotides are TGTGCCAGCAGCCTGGGGCTGTCACCCCTCCACTTT. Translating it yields CASSLGLSPLHF.

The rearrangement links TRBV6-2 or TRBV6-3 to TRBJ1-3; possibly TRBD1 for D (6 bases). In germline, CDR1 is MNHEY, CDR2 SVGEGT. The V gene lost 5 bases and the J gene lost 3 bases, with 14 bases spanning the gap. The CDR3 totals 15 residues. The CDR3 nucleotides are TGTGCCAGCAGTAGACAGGTTCTTCGTGGAAACACCATATATTTT. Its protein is CASSRQVLRGNTIYF.

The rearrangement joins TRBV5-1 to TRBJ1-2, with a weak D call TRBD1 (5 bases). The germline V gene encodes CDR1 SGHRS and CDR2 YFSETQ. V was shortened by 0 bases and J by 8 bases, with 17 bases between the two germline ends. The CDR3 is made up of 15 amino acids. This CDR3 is CASSLAGREAGGYTF. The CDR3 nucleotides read TGCGCCAGCAGCTTGGCCGGCAGGGAAGCTGGAGGCTACACCTTC. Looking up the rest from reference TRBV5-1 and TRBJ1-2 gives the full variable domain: KAGVTQTPRYLIKTRGQQVTLSCSPISGHRSVSWYQQTPGQGLQFLFEYFSETQRNKGNFPGRFSGRQFSNSRSEMNVSTLELGDSALYLCASSLAGREAGGYTFGSGTRLTVV.

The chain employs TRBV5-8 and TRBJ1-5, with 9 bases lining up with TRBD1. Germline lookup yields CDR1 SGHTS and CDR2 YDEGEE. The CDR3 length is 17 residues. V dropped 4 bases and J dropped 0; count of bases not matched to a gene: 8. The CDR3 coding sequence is TGTGCCAGCAGCCAGGGACAGGGAGGGGATAGCAATCAGCCCCAGCATTTT. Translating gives CASSQGQGGDSNQPQHF.

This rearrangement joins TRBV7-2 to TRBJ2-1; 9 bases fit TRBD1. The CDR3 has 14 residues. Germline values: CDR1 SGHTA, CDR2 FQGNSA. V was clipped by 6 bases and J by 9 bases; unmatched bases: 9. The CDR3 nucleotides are TGTGCCAGCAGGGGGACAGGGCGTCCGAGTGAGCAGTTCTTC. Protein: CASRGTGRPSEQFF.

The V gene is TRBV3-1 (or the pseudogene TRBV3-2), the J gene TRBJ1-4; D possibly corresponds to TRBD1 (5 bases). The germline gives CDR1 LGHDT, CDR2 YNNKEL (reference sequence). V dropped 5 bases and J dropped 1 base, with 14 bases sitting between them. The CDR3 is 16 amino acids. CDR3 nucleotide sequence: TGTGCCAGCAGCTCACCCAGGGTAGGAACTAATGAAAAACTGTTTTTT. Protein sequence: CASSSPRVGTNEKLFF.

As DNA, the CDR3 is TGCGCCAGTTCTTTAGCGGGACATGACGAGCAGTACTTC. Translation: CASSLAGHDEQYF. This sequence joins TRBV10-2 and TRBJ2-7; TRBD2 agrees at 8 bases. The CDR3 is 13 residues long. Per germline, CDR1 WSHSY and CDR2 SAAADI. The junction had 9 bases not matched to a gene; V was cut back by 9 bases and J by 5 bases.

This CDR3 reads CASSKTGDSNQPQHF. DNA for the CDR3: TGCGCCAGCAGCAAAACAGGGGATAGCAATCAGCCCCAGCATTTT. This chain joins TRBV5-1 and TRBJ1-5; 7 bases match TRBD1. The CDR3 has 15 amino acids. CDR1 is SGHRS and CDR2 is YFSETQ in the germline V gene. Trimming removed 4 bases from V and 0 bases from J; junction bases left unmatched: 4.

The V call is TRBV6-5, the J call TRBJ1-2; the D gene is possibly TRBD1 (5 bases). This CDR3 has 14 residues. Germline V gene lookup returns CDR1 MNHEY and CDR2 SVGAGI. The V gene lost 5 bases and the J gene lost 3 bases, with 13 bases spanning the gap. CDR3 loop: CASSQARGYYGYTF. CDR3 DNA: TGTGCCAGCAGTCAGGCTCGGGGGTACTATGGCTACACCTTC.

The CDR3 spells CASNRGRTGELFF. The CDR3 DNA follows: TGTGCCAGCAACAGGGGGCGAACCGGGGAGCTGTTTTTT. The chain is built from TRBV3-1 (or the pseudogene TRBV3-2) and TRBJ2-2, with 9 bases fitting TRBD1. Germline V gene lookup returns CDR1 LGHDT and CDR2 YNNKEL (reference sequence). This CDR3 is built from 13 residues. The J segment lost 5 bases and the V segment lost 7 bases, leaving 2 bases of the junction unmatched.

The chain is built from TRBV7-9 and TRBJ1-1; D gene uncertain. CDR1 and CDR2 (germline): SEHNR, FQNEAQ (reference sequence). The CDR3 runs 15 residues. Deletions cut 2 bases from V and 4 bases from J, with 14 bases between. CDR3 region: CASSLPGSLRTEAFF. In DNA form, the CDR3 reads TGTGCCAGCAGCTTACCAGGCTCATTACGCACTGAAGCTTTCTTT.

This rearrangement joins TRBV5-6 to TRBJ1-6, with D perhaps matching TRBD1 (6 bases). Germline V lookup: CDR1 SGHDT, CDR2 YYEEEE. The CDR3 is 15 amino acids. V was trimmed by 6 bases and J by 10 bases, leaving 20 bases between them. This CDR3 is CASTNILGGSSPLHF. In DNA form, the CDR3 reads TGTGCCAGCACCAATATATTAGGGGGTTCCTCACCCCTCCACTTT.

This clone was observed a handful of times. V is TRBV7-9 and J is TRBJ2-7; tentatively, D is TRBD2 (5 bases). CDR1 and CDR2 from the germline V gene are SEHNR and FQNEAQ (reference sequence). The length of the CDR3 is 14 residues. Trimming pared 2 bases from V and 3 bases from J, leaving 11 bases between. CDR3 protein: CASSLPLAGYEQYF. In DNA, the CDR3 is TGTGCCAGCAGCTTACCCCTGGCGGGCTACGAGCAGTACTTC.

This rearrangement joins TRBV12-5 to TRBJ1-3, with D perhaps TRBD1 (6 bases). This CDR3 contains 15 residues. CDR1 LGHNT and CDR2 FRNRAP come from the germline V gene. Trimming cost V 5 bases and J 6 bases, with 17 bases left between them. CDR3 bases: TGTGCTAGTGGTCGCTTTCGGGACAACACAAACACCATATATTTT. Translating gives CASGRFRDNTNTIYF.

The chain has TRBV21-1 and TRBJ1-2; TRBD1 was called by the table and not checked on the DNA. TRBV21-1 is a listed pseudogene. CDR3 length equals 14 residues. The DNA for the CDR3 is TGTGCCAGCAGCAAAGTAGGGACAGGCTATGGCTACACCTTC. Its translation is CASSKVGTGYGYTF.

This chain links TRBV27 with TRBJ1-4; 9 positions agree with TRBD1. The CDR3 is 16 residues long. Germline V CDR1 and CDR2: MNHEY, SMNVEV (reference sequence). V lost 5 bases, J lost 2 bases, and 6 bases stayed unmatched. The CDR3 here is CASSTGQGRTNEKLFF. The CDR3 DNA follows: TGTGCCAGCAGTACTGGACAGGGGCGGACTAATGAAAAACTGTTTTTT.

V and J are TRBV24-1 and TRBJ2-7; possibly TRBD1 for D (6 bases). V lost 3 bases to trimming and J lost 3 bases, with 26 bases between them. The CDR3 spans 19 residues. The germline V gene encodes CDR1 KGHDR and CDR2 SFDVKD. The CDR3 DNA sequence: TGTGCCACCAGTGATAGGAATGCCTCGTCGGACAGTAACAACTACGAGCAGTACTTC. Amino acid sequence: CATSDRNASSDSNNYEQYF.

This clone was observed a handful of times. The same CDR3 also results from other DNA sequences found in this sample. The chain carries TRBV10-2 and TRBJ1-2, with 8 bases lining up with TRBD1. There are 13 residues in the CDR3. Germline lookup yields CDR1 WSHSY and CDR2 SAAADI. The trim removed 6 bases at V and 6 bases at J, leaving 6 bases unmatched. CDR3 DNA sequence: TGCGCCAGCAGCAAACAGGGGGAGGATGGCTACACCTTC. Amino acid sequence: CASSKQGEDGYTF.

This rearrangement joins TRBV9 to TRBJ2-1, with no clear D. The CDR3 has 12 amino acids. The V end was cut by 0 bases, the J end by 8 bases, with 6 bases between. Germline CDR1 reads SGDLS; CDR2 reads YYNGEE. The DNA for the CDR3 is TGTGCCAGCAGCGTAGACAGCCATGAGCAGTTCTTC. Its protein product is CASSVDSHEQFF. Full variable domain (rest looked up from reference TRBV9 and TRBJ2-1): DSGVTQTPKHLITATGQRVTLRCSPRSGDLSVYWYQQSLDQGLQFLIQYYNGEERAKGNILERFSAQQFPDLHSELNLSSLELGDSALYFCASSVDSHEQFFGPGTRLTVL.

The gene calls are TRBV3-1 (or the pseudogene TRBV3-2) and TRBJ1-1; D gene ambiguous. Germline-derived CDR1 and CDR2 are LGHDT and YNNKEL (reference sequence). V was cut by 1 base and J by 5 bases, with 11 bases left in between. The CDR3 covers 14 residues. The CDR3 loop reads CASSQGAGRTEAFF. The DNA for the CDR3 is TGTGCCAGCAGCCAAGGGGCCGGTCGAACTGAAGCTTTCTTT.

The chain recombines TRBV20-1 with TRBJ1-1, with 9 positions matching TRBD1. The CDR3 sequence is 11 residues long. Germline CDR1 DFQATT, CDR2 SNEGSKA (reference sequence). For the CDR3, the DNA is TGCAGGACAGGGGGAGGAACTGAAGCTTTCTTT. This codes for CRTGGGTEAFF.

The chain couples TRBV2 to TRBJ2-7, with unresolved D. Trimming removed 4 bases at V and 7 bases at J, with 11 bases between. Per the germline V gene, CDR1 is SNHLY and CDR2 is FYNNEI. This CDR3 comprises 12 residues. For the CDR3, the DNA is TGTGCCAGCAGTGTAAGAGAGTATGAGCAGTACTTC. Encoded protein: CASSVREYEQYF.

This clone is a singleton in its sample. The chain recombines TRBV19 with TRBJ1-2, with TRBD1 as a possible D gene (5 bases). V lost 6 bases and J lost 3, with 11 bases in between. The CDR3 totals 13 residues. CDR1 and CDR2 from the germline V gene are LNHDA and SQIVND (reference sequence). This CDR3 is CASRGGAHYGYTF. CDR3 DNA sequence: TGTGCCAGTAGAGGTGGGGCACACTATGGCTACACCTTC.

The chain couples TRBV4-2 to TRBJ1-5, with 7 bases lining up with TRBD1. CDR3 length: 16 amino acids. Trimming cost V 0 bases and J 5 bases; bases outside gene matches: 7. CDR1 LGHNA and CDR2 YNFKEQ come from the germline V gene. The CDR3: CASSQEAGQVYQPQHF. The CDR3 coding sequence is TGTGCCAGCAGCCAAGAAGCCGGACAGGTTTATCAGCCCCAGCATTTT.